Shown below are 18 T cell receptor beta chains from a single sample sequenced in a study of preoperative IRX-2 immunotherapy in early breast cancer. Libraries were prepared by immunoSEQ multiplex PCR; TCRdb keeps only in-frame clonotypes and omits some of them. Of about 26,000 clones in the sample, nearly 90% were seen once. This sample's treatment: preoperative locoregional IRX-2 cytokine immunotherapy. Collection took place from a patient treated with IRX-2 immunotherapy. Receptors originate from a human donor with breast cancer.

The rearrangement uses TRBV2 and TRBJ1-2, with D uncertain. This CDR3 has 12 amino acids. V was shortened by 7 bases and J by 4 bases, with 10 bases between the two germline ends. Germline CDR1 is SNHLY and CDR2 is FYNNEI. CDR3 sequence: CASNKESYGYTF. The CDR3 DNA is TGTGCCAGCAATAAGGAATCCTATGGCTACACCTTC.

This clone was counted a single time. This chain joins TRBV10-3 and TRBJ1-1; the D is unclear. This CDR3 region has 13 residues. Trimming shortened V by 6 bases and J by 2 bases, and 10 bases separated the two germline ends. CDR1 and CDR2 from the germline V gene are ENHRY and SYGVKD. The CDR3 loop reads CAIRKGGNTEAFF. Written as DNA, the CDR3 is TGTGCCATCAGGAAGGGCGGAAACACTGAAGCTTTCTTT.

The chain recombines TRBV5-4 with TRBJ2-7, with 9 bases that match TRBD1. The CDR3 has 15 residues. In germline, CDR1 is SGHNT, CDR2 YYREEE (reference sequence). V trimming: 0 bases; J trimming: 5 bases; junction bases outside the gene matches: 6. The CDR3 is CASSLDLQGAHEQYF. The CDR3, as DNA: TGTGCCAGCAGCTTGGATCTACAGGGGGCCCACGAGCAGTACTTC.

The V call is TRBV5-1, the J call TRBJ1-2, with D unclear. Trimming shortened V by 7 bases and J by 0 bases, and 16 bases separated the two germline ends. Per germline, CDR1 SGHRS and CDR2 YFSETQ. This CDR3 contains 15 residues. The CDR3 protein is CASQVEPGPNYGYTF. DNA of the CDR3: TGCGCCAGCCAGGTGGAGCCTGGTCCTAACTATGGCTACACCTTC.

The chain has TRBV7-7 and TRBJ2-3, with TRBD1 as a possible D gene (6 bases). The CDR3 contains 15 residues. CDR1 is SSHAT and CDR2 is FNYEAQ in the germline V gene (reference sequence). Trimming removed 5 bases at V and 2 bases at J, with 14 bases between. The CDR3: CASSPGQIFTDTQYF. CDR3 nucleotides: TGTGCCAGCAGCCCCGGACAGATATTCACAGATACGCAGTATTTT.

J is TRBJ2-2 and V is TRBV28; D call uncertain. Germline values: CDR1 MDHEN, CDR2 SYDVKM. This CDR3 spans 15 amino acids. Trimming pared 1 base from V and 0 bases from J, leaving 6 bases between. This CDR3 is CASSLSAPNTGELFF. The CDR3 DNA is TGTGCCAGCAGTTTATCGGCACCGAACACCGGGGAGCTGTTTTTT.

The CDR3 reads CASSPTRSLATDTQYF. In DNA form, the CDR3 reads TGTGCCAGTAGTCCTACCCGGAGCCTCGCCACAGATACGCAGTATTTT. V and J are TRBV19 and TRBJ2-3, with D unclear. V lost 5 bases and J 2 bases, leaving 17 bases between the germline ends. The CDR3 totals 16 residues. From germline, CDR1 is LNHDA and CDR2 SQIVND (reference sequence).

The rearrangement links TRBV6-5 to TRBJ2-5; D remains ambiguous. The CDR3 loop spans 13 amino acids. Trimming took off 4 bases at V and 5 bases at J, with 11 bases between the two ends. Germline V gene lookup returns CDR1 MNHEY and CDR2 SVGAGI. CDR3 amino acids: CASSSYTRETQYF. The CDR3 DNA follows: TGTGCCAGCAGTTCCTACACCCGGGAGACCCAGTACTTC.

This chain joins TRBV10-1 and TRBJ2-3, with a possible D match to TRBD2 (7 bases). The CDR3 extends over 16 amino acids. Trimming shortened V by 6 bases and J by 2 bases, and 18 bases separated the two germline ends. Germline CDR1 WNHNN, CDR2 SYGVQD (reference sequence). Here the CDR3 reads CASSGGGGGNTDTQYF. In nucleotides, the CDR3 is TGCGCCAGCAGCGGCGGAGGGGGGGGGAACACAGATACGCAGTATTTT.

This clone has a single count. The gene calls are TRBV7-9 and TRBJ1-1; D may be TRBD1 (6 bases). The ends were cut back, 1 base at V and 1 base at J, with 10 bases in the middle. The CDR3 sequence is 15 residues long. CDR1 SEHNR and CDR2 FQNEAQ come from the germline V gene (reference sequence). The CDR3 coding sequence is TGTGCCAGCAGCTTAGGGGCGGGGGCGAACACTGAAGCTTTCTTT. It translates to CASSLGAGANTEAFF.

This rearrangement joins TRBV6-5 to TRBJ1-4, with unresolved D. Trimming removed 0 bases at V and 8 bases at J, with 16 bases between. The germline gives CDR1 MNHEY, CDR2 SVGAGI. The CDR3 spans 16 residues. This chain's CDR3 is CASSYSLSPVGEKLFF. The CDR3 DNA follows: TGTGCCAGCAGTTACTCATTGTCCCCGGTCGGGGAAAAACTGTTTTTT.

In DNA form, the CDR3 reads TGTGCCAGCAGGGATAACCTGAACACTGAAGCTTTCTTT. Its translation: CASRDNLNTEAFF. V is TRBV2 and J is TRBJ1-1, with D uncertain. Germline CDR1 SNHLY, CDR2 FYNNEI. V was clipped by 6 bases and J by 0 bases, with 8 bases between them. The CDR3 covers 13 residues.

This sequence joins TRBV27 and TRBJ2-4; 9 positions match TRBD1. Germline values: CDR1 MNHEY, CDR2 SMNVEV (reference sequence). V lost 6 bases to trimming and J lost 8 bases; unmatched junction nucleotides: 5. This CDR3 is built from 13 residues. CDR3 loop: CASRRTGDYIQYF. CDR3 nucleotides: TGTGCCAGCAGGCGGACAGGGGATTACATTCAGTACTTC.

J is TRBJ1-5 and V is TRBV10-3; 8 bases agree with TRBD1. Germline V lookup: CDR1 ENHRY, CDR2 SYGVKD. The CDR3 contains 17 residues. V was clipped by 0 bases and J by 4 bases; unmatched bases: 8. The CDR3 region has the DNA TGTGCCATCAGTGAGTCCCCGGGAACAGGGGGGAATCAGCCCCAGCATTTT. This sequence encodes CAISESPGTGGNQPQHF.

J is TRBJ1-6 and V is TRBV7-2, with D maybe TRBD1 (5 bases). Germline V gives CDR1 SGHTA, CDR2 FQGNSA. Trimming removed 2 bases at V and 9 bases at J, with 11 bases between. The CDR3 spans 14 residues. CDR3 region: CASSLRGRVSPLHF. Written as DNA, the CDR3 is TGTGCCAGCAGCTTACGCGGCAGGGTTTCACCCCTCCACTTT. Together with reference TRBV7-2 and TRBJ1-6, the CDR3 gives the full variable domain: GAGVSQSPSNKVTEKGKDVELRCDPISGHTALYWYRQSLGQGLEFLIYFQGNSAPDKSGLPSDRFSAERTGGSVSTLTIQRTQQEDSAVYLCASSLRGRVSPLHFGNGTRLTVT.

The rearrangement joins TRBV5-8 to TRBJ2-7; D possibly matches TRBD1 or TRBD2 (5 bases each). Germline V CDR1 and CDR2: SGHTS, YDEGEE. The V gene lost 3 bases and the J gene lost 7 bases, with 20 bases spanning the gap. The length of the CDR3 is 15 residues. CDR3 protein: CASSSEPGPTWEQYF. In DNA form, the CDR3 reads TGTGCCAGCAGCTCAGAACCGGGACCTACTTGGGAGCAGTACTTC.

The chain recombines TRBV27 with TRBJ2-6; 10 positions match TRBD1. The germline V gene encodes CDR1 MNHEY and CDR2 SMNVEV (reference sequence). The length of the CDR3 is 17 residues. V dropped 9 bases and J dropped 4; count of bases not matched to a gene: 12. The CDR3 region has the DNA TGTGCCAGTACTAACCCGGGACAGGGGCTCGGGGCCAACGTCCTGACTTTC. Its protein is CASTNPGQGLGANVLTF.

This chain joins TRBV29-1 and TRBJ1-1; D perhaps matches TRBD1 (5 bases). The CDR3 is 13 amino acids. Per the germline V gene, CDR1 is SQVTM and CDR2 is ANQGSEA. V was clipped by 3 bases and J by 2 bases, with 10 bases between them. CDR3 region: CSVDPGGNTEAFF. CDR3 DNA: TGCAGCGTTGACCCGGGGGGTAACACTGAAGCTTTCTTT.